Listed below are T cell receptor beta chains from one sample, sequenced in a study of shared clonotypes between healthy human individuals. Clones were sequenced by immunoSEQ multiplex PCR, and TCRdb holds only the in-frame ones, with some missing. Among about 490,000 clones listed, 75% to 85% were seen once. The sequencing input was PBMCs. These receptors came from a woman between 40 and 50 years old in good health. Some clones in this sample may be carry-over from other donors' samples. The CDR3 runs from the conserved cysteine through the conserved F or W. The D gene is left open where the match is weak. Part of the rows lack a size; the others show once, few, many or a class for expanded clones.

size	V	D	J	CDR3	DNA
.	TRBV10-3	TRBD2	TRBJ2-1	CAINRGRERDEQFF	TGTGCCATCAACCGGGGGAGGGAACGAGATGAGCAGTTCTTC
.	TRBV2	.	TRBJ2-5	CASSEQGLEGETQYF	TGTGCCAGCAGTGAACAGGGGCTGGAGGGAGAGACCCAGTACTTC
.	TRBV7-6	.	TRBJ2-7	CASSLERRGEQYF	TGTGCCAGCAGTCTAGAACGACGCGGCGAGCAGTACTTC
.	TRBV6-4	.	TRBJ2-2	CASSDTDYTGELFF	TGTGCCAGCAGTGACACGGACTACACCGGGGAGCTGTTTTTT
.	TRBV18	TRBD1	TRBJ2-7	CASSPDRGIYEQYF	TGTGCCAGCTCACCGGACAGGGGTATCTACGAGCAGTACTTC
few	TRBV7-9	.	TRBJ1-4	CASSLADREKLFF	TGTGCCAGCAGCTTAGCCGACAGAGAAAAACTGTTTTTT
.	TRBV7-8	TRBD2	TRBJ2-5	CATPTSAQETQYF	TGTGCCACCCCGACTAGCGCCCAAGAGACCCAGTACTTC
.	TRBV2	.	TRBJ1-1	CASLRGLAGGSNTEAFF	TGTGCCAGTCTCCGGGGCCTCGCGGGGGGTTCGAACACTGAAGCTTTCTTT
.	TRBV7-9	.	TRBJ1-3	CASSRGGTGRSGNTIYF	TGTGCCAGCAGCCGCGGGGGGACGGGGCGCTCTGGAAACACCATATATTTT
.	TRBV19	.	TRBJ1-5	CASSIGGFRGQPQHF	TGTGCCAGTAGTATAGGGGGATTCCGGGGTCAGCCCCAGCATTTT
.	TRBV30	.	TRBJ2-5	CAWRSRGRGVQETQYF	TGTGCCTGGAGAAGTAGGGGCAGGGGAGTCCAAGAGACCCAGTACTTC
.	TRBV5-1	.	TRBJ1-1	CASSLVGEGTEAFF	TGCGCCAGCAGCTTGGTAGGGGAGGGCACTGAAGCTTTCTTT
.	TRBV27	.	TRBJ2-2	CASSLIARWTGELFF	TGTGCCAGCAGTTTGATCGCTAGATGGACCGGGGAGCTGTTTTTT
.	TRBV2	.	TRBJ2-5	CASSEKGGTVLTATKYF	TGTGCCAGCAGTGAAAAGGGGGGTACCGTGTTAACGGCGACCAAGTACTTC
.	TRBV27	TRBD2	TRBJ2-7	CASSFASGLSYEQYF	TGTGCCAGCAGTTTCGCTAGCGGCCTGTCCTACGAGCAGTACTTC
.	TRBV10-1	.	TRBJ2-7	CATRRRTGGRLAGVIGEQYF	TGCGCCACCCGACGAAGGACAGGGGGTAGGCTAGCGGGAGTGATTGGCGAGCAGTACTTC
.	TRBV7-2	TRBD1	TRBJ1-5	CASSYTGDQPQHF	TGTGCCAGCAGTTACACAGGGGATCAGCCCCAGCATTTT
.	TRBV7-6	.	TRBJ2-1	CASSPIVGGEQFF	TGTGCCAGCAGCCCAATTGTGGGGGGCGAGCAGTTCTTC
.	TRBV2	TRBD1	TRBJ2-3	CASRRQGSTDTQYF	TGTGCCAGCAGGAGACAGGGTAGCACAGATACGCAGTATTTT
once	TRBV28	.	TRBJ1-2	CASSLSRGYTF	TGTGCCAGCAGTTTATCACGGGGCTACACCTTC
.	TRBV5-6	TRBD1	TRBJ1-2	CASSLTTGAYGYTF	TGTGCCAGCAGCCTCACAACAGGGGCCTATGGCTACACCTTC
once	TRBV5-1	.	TRBJ2-7	CASNPLRGGTYEQYF	TGCGCCAGCAACCCCCTTCGAGGGGGGACCTACGAGCAGTACTTC
.	TRBV5-6	.	TRBJ2-2	CASSLEHGTLYTGELFF	TGTGCCAGCAGCTTGGAGCACGGGACACTGTACACCGGGGAGCTGTTTTTT
.	TRBV27	.	TRBJ1-4	CASSFWGAGEKLFF	TGTGCCAGCAGTTTTTGGGGGGCAGGGGAAAAACTGTTTTTT
.	TRBV7-9	.	TRBJ1-5	CASSRDNNQPQHF	TGTGCCAGCAGCCGCGATAATAATCAGCCCCAGCATTTT
once	TRBV11-2	.	TRBJ2-7	CASSPAPGLYEQYF	TGTGCCAGCAGCCCCGCTCCGGGACTCTACGAGCAGTACTTC
.	TRBV20-1	TRBD1	TRBJ1-1	CSARGGGEAFF	TGCAGTGCTAGAGGAGGGGGCGAAGCTTTCTTT
.	TRBV5-1	.	TRBJ1-2	CASSLEGLGGYTF	TGCGCCAGCAGCTTGGAGGGACTTGGTGGCTACACCTTC
.	TRBV11-2	TRBD1	TRBJ2-5	CASSQGARETQYF	TGTGCCAGCAGTCAGGGGGCGCGGGAGACCCAGTACTTC
.	TRBV19	.	TRBJ1-1	CASSMGAYGTEAFF	TGTGCCAGTAGTATGGGGGCATACGGAACTGAAGCTTTCTTT
.	TRBV10-1	.	TRBJ2-6	CASSEGYGSGANVLTF	TGCGCCAGCAGTGAGGGTTACGGCTCTGGGGCCAACGTCCTGACTTTC
.	TRBV20-1	.	TRBJ2-7	CSATDYEQYF	TGCAGCGCAACGGATTACGAGCAGTACTTC
few	TRBV7-9	TRBD2	TRBJ2-5	CASSSSGQETQYF	TGTGCCAGCAGCTCTAGCGGGCAAGAGACCCAGTACTTC
.	TRBV7-8	TRBD1	TRBJ2-7	CASSLGTGGNEQYF	TGTGCCAGCAGCTTAGGGACAGGGGGCAACGAGCAGTACTTC
once	TRBV6-4	TRBD1	TRBJ2-1	CASRGQGGLFF	TGTGCCAGCAGGGGACAGGGGGGCCTGTTCTTC
.	TRBV6-1	TRBD1	TRBJ1-4	CASSELTGASEKLFF	TGTGCCAGCAGTGAATTAACAGGGGCAAGTGAAAAACTGTTTTTT
.	TRBV5-1	TRBD1	TRBJ1-4	CASSLEDRGHEKLFF	TGCGCCAGCAGCTTGGAGGACAGGGGGCATGAAAAACTGTTTTTT
.	TRBV9	.	TRBJ2-2	CASSVVGTGELFF	TGTGCCAGCAGCGTAGTTGGGACCGGGGAGCTGTTTTTT
.	TRBV2	TRBD2	TRBJ2-1	CASTTGRLASYNEQFF	TGTGCCAGCACCACGGGGCGACTAGCGTCCTACAATGAGCAGTTCTTC
few	TRBV28	TRBD1	TRBJ1-2	CASRAGTDYGYTF	TGTGCCAGCAGGGCCGGGACAGATTACGGCTACACCTTC
.	TRBV29-1	.	TRBJ2-1	CSVPWVSDNEQFF	TGCAGCGTCCCCTGGGTATCCGACAATGAGCAGTTCTTC
.	TRBV5-4	TRBD1	TRBJ1-2	CASSRGREDYGYTF	TGTGCCAGCAGTAGGGGGCGGGAAGACTATGGCTACACCTTC
.	TRBV6-5	.	TRBJ2-7	CASSYGGASFEQYF	TGTGCCAGCAGTTATGGGGGCGCTTCCTTCGAGCAGTACTTC
.	TRBV19	TRBD1	TRBJ1-1	CASSLQGWRNTEAFF	TGTGCCAGTAGTTTACAGGGGTGGCGGAACACTGAAGCTTTCTTT
.	TRBV2	.	TRBJ2-7	CASLPGATYEQYF	TGTGCCAGCCTACCCGGGGCTACCTACGAGCAGTACTTC